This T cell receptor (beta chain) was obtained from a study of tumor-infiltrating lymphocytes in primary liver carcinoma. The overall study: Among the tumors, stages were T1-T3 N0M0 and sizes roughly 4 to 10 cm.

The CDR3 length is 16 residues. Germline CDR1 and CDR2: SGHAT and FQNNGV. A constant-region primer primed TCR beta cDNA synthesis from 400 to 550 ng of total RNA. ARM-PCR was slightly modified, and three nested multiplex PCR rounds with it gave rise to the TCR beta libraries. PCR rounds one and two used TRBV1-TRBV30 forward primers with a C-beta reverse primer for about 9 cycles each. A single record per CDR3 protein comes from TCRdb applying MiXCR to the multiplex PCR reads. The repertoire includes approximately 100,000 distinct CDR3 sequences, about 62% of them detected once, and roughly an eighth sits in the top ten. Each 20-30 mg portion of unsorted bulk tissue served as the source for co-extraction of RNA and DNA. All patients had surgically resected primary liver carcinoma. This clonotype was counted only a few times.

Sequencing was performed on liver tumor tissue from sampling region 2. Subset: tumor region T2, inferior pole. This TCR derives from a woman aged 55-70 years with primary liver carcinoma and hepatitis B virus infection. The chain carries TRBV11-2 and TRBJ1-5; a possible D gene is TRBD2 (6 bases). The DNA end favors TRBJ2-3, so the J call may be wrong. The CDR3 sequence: CASSLGRAGRDQPQYF. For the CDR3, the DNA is TGTGCCAGCAGCTTAGGGAGGGCAGGCAGAGATCAACCCCAGTATTTT.